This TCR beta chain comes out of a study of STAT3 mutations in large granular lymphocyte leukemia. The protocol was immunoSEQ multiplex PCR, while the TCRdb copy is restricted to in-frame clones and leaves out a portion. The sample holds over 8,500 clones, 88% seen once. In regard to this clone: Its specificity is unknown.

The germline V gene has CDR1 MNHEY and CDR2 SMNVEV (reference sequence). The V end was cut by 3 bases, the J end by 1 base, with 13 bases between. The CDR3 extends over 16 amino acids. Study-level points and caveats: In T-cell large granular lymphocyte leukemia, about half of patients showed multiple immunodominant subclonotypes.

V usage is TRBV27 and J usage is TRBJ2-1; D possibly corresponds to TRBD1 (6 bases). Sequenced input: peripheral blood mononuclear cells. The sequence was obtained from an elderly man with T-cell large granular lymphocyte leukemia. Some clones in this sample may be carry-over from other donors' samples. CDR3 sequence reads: CASSFSGTPSYNEQFF. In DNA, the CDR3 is TGTGCCAGCAGTTTCTCCGGGACACCTTCCTACAATGAGCAGTTCTTC.